The next 16 T cell receptor beta chains were all read from a single sample in a study of blood T cell repertoires in COVID-19. Data came from immunoSEQ multiplex PCR; TCRdb stores just in-frame clones and leaves some out. The sample has fewer than 200,000 clones; over 80% are singletons. Sample: peripheral blood. These TCRs come from a woman in her seventies with COVID-19, enrolled during active disease.

V is TRBV6-5 and J is TRBJ2-1; TRBD1 agrees at 9 bases. Germline V gene data show CDR1 as MNHEY and CDR2 as SVGAGI. V was clipped by 0 bases and J by 4 bases; unmatched bases: 4. The CDR3 sequence is 16 residues long. The CDR3 loop is CASSYSGQGSYNEQFF. The CDR3 bases are TGTGCCAGCAGTTACTCCGGACAGGGGTCATACAATGAGCAGTTCTTC.

V gene TRBV7-3 combines with J gene TRBJ2-5; the D is unclear. The CDR3 is 15 residues long. Per germline, CDR1 SGHTA and CDR2 FQGTGA. V lost 0 bases and J lost 4, with 12 bases in between. CDR3 in DNA: TGTGCCAGCAGCTTAACGGTTTCTGGGCGAGAGACCCAGTACTTC. This codes for CASSLTVSGRETQYF.

This chain joins TRBV7-9 and TRBJ2-1; 7 nucleotides align to TRBD2. CDR1 SEHNR and CDR2 FQNEAQ come from the germline V gene (reference sequence). V trimming: 5 bases; J trimming: 8 bases; junction bases outside the gene matches: 9. This CDR3 comprises 14 residues. The DNA for the CDR3 is TGTGCCAGCAGCGCTAAACGCGGGGGTGATGAGCAGTTCTTC. It encodes CASSAKRGGDEQFF.

The chain uses TRBV6-2 or TRBV6-3 and TRBJ2-2, with 7 positions matching TRBD1. V lost 6 bases and J lost 2; bases outside the gene matches: 12. In germline, CDR1 is MNHEY, CDR2 SVGEGT. CDR3 length: 17 amino acids. The CDR3 DNA reads TGTGCCAGCAGCCTTGCCCGGACAGGCTTAAACACCGGGGAGCTGTTTTTT. It yields the protein CASSLARTGLNTGELFF.

This clone appeared a few times. J is TRBJ2-1 and V is TRBV6-5; TRBD1 matches at 8 bases. Germline CDR1 reads MNHEY; CDR2 reads SVGAGI. Trimming removed 2 bases from V and 6 bases from J; junction bases left unmatched: 9. The CDR3 runs 16 residues. CDR3 nucleotide sequence: TGTGCCAGCAGTTACCTAGGACAGGGATTAACCAATGAGCAGTTCTTC. Translated, it gives CASSYLGQGLTNEQFF.

The J gene is TRBJ1-5, the V gene TRBV24-1; D call uncertain. The germline CDR1 and CDR2 sequences are KGHDR and SFDVKD. V lost 5 bases, J lost 5 bases, and 12 bases lay in between. This CDR3 comprises 14 residues. Here the CDR3 reads CATSGSGHHQPQHF. The CDR3 DNA reads TGTGCCACCAGTGGCAGTGGGCATCATCAGCCCCAGCATTTT.

The chain couples TRBV5-1 to TRBJ2-1; 14 nucleotides agree with TRBD2. This CDR3 region has 15 residues. Looked up from germline, CDR1 is SGHRS and CDR2 is YFSETQ. Trimming cost V 3 bases and J 9 bases; bases outside gene matches: 5. The CDR3 DNA follows: TGCGCCAGCAGCTCTTTGACTAGCGGGAGGGCTGAGCAGTTCTTC. This sequence encodes CASSSLTSGRAEQFF.

The chain combines TRBV4-2 with TRBJ2-7, with D unresolved. The length of the CDR3 is 13 residues. The V end was cut by 1 base, the J end by 4 bases, with 8 bases between. Germline V gene data show CDR1 as LGHNA and CDR2 as YNFKEQ. Here the CDR3 reads CASSQALQYEQYF. The CDR3 DNA reads TGTGCCAGCAGCCAAGCATTACAATACGAGCAGTACTTC.

V is TRBV28 and J is TRBJ2-7, with D perhaps matching TRBD2 (7 bases). Germline V CDR1 and CDR2: MDHEN, SYDVKM. The length of the CDR3 is 17 residues. Trimming removed 1 base at V and 0 bases at J, with 16 bases between. CDR3 in DNA: TGTGCCAGCAGTTTATTTGGGGGGGGCAGTAGCTCCTACGAGCAGTACTTC. Translated, it gives CASSLFGGGSSSYEQYF.

Remarks on this clone: This sample also contains other DNA sequences that code for the same CDR3. CDR3 coding DNA: TGTGCCAGCTCACCACCCGGTAGGGGCGAGCAGTACTTC. Its translation: CASSPPGRGEQYF. V is TRBV18 and J is TRBJ2-7; a possible D gene is TRBD1 (5 bases). Trimming removed 0 bases at V and 6 bases at J, with 9 bases between. The germline V gene encodes CDR1 KGHSH and CDR2 LQKENI. The CDR3 loop spans 13 amino acids.

The gene calls are TRBV30 and TRBJ1-6; D is ambiguous. V lost 2 bases, J lost 7 bases, and 15 bases lay in between. There are 15 residues in the CDR3. Germline loops: CDR1 GTSNPN, CDR2 SVGIG (reference sequence). The CDR3: CAWSPRRSANSPLHF. In DNA form, the CDR3 reads TGTGCCTGGAGTCCTCGGCGGAGCGCAAATTCACCCCTCCACTTT.

The gene calls are TRBV27 and TRBJ2-7, with TRBD1 matching 7 bases. The germline V gene has CDR1 MNHEY and CDR2 SMNVEV (reference sequence). Trimming removed 6 bases from V and 2 bases from J; junction bases left unmatched: 7. CDR3 length: 14 amino acids. In DNA form, the CDR3 reads TGTGCCAGCAGCTTAAGACAGGGACCCTACGAGCAGTACTTC. Its translation: CASSLRQGPYEQYF.

This clone was recorded once. This chain uses TRBV5-1 with TRBJ2-3, with 8 bases identical to TRBD1. CDR3 length: 13 residues. Germline CDR1 is SGHRS and CDR2 is YFSETQ. The J segment lost 6 bases and the V segment lost 3 bases, leaving 3 bases of the junction unmatched. The CDR3 DNA follows: TGCGCCAGCAGCTACTACAGGGGGGATACGCAGTATTTT. Translation: CASSYYRGDTQYF.

The CDR3 DNA reads TGCGCCAGCGCTGACAGGGTCCGGGGGAACACCGGGGAGCTGTTTTTT. As protein: CASADRVRGNTGELFF. The chain employs TRBV5-1 and TRBJ2-2, with 7 bases matching TRBD1. Germline V gives CDR1 SGHRS, CDR2 YFSETQ. This CDR3 region has 16 residues. The trim removed 7 bases at V and 1 base at J, leaving 10 bases unmatched.

The chain links TRBV28 to TRBJ2-3; a possible D gene is TRBD2 (6 bases). V was trimmed by 6 bases and J by 0 bases, leaving 22 bases between them. This CDR3 contains 18 residues. Per the germline V gene, CDR1 is MDHEN and CDR2 is SYDVKM. CDR3 loop: CASSSRATSGFSTDTQYF. The DNA for the CDR3 is TGTGCCAGCAGCTCCAGGGCGACAAGCGGGTTTAGCACAGATACGCAGTATTTT.

The gene calls are TRBV7-2 and TRBJ1-2, with 10 bases lining up with TRBD1. Per germline, CDR1 SGHTA and CDR2 FQGNSA. The J segment lost 3 bases and the V segment lost 1 base, leaving 2 bases of the junction unmatched. The CDR3 extends over 15 amino acids. This chain's CDR3 is CASSLVGTGDYGYTF. CDR3 bases: TGTGCCAGCAGCTTAGTTGGGACAGGGGACTATGGCTACACCTTC.